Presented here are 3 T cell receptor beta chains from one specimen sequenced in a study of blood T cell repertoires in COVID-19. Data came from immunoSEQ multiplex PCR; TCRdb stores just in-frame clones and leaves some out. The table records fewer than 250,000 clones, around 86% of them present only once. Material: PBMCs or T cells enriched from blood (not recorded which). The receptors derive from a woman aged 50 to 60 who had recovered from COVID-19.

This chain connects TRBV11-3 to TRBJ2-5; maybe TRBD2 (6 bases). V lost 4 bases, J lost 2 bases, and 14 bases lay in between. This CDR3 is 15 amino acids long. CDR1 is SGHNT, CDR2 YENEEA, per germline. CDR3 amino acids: CASSYIRDLQETQYF. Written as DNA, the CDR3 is TGTGCCAGCAGCTACATACGGGACTTACAAGAGACCCAGTACTTC.

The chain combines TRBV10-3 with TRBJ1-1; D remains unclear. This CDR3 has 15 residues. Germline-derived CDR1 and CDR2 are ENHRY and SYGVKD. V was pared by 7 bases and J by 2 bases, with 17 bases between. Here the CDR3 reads CAIKEVRELNTEAFF. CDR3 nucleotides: TGTGCCATCAAGGAGGTACGGGAGCTTAACACTGAAGCTTTCTTT.

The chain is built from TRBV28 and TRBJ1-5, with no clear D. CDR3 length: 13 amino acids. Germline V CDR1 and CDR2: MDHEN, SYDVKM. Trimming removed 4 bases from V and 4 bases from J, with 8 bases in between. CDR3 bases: TGTGCCAGCAGTTATCGGGGTAATCAGCCCCAGCATTTT. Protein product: CASSYRGNQPQHF. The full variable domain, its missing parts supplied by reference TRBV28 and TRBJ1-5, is DVKVTQSSRYLVKRTGEKVFLECVQDMDHENMFWYRQDPGLGLRLIYFSYDVKMKEKGDIPEGYSVSREKKERFSLILESASTNQTSMYLCASSYRGNQPQHFGDGTRLSIL.